This is a list of T cell receptor beta chains from one sample in a study of blood T cell repertoires in COVID-19. Only in-frame clones appear in the TCRdb table, and some are missing; sequencing was by immunoSEQ multiplex PCR. The table records 150,000 to 200,000 clones, around 83% of them present only once. Sequenced: peripheral blood. The receptors originated from an older woman with acute or convalescent COVID-19. The CDR3 runs from the conserved cysteine through the conserved F or W. D genes are given only for firm matches. Clone size is stated in some rows and not others, as once, few, many or a class when expanded.

v_call: TRBV14; d_call: -; j_call: TRBJ2-1; clone_size: once; cdr3_nt: TGTGCCAGCAGCCAAGTGGCGGTATACAATGAGCAGTTCTTC; cdr3_aa: CASSQVAVYNEQFF
v_call: TRBV9; d_call: TRBD1; j_call: TRBJ1-2; clone_size: once; cdr3_nt: TGTGCCAGCAGCGTAGTAAGGGGGCATGAGAATAGCTACACCTTC; cdr3_aa: CASSVVRGHENSYTF
v_call: TRBV7-3; d_call: -; j_call: TRBJ2-1; clone_size: -; cdr3_nt: TGTGCCAGCAGCTTATACGCGGGGACCTCCTACAATGAGCAGTTCTTC; cdr3_aa: CASSLYAGTSYNEQFF
v_call: TRBV5-1; d_call: -; j_call: TRBJ1-4; clone_size: -; cdr3_nt: TGCGCCAGCAGCTTGGGGAGAGGTGAAAAACTGTTTTTT; cdr3_aa: CASSLGRGEKLFF
v_call: TRBV6-5; d_call: -; j_call: TRBJ2-1; clone_size: -; cdr3_nt: TGTGCCACCGAGAAAAGCCCCTCCTACAATGAGCAGTTCTTC; cdr3_aa: CATEKSPSYNEQFF
v_call: TRBV6-5; d_call: -; j_call: TRBJ1-2; clone_size: -; cdr3_nt: TGTGCCAGCAGGGGCAGCAGAGCTTATGGCTACACCTTC; cdr3_aa: CASRGSRAYGYTF
v_call: TRBV19; d_call: -; j_call: TRBJ1-3; clone_size: -; cdr3_nt: TGTGCCAGCCACGGGGGACTCAACACCATATATTTT; cdr3_aa: CASHGGLNTIYF
v_call: TRBV7-8; d_call: -; j_call: TRBJ1-4; clone_size: -; cdr3_nt: TGTGCCTCGAATCAGGGGCGCACTAATGAAAAACTGTTTTTT; cdr3_aa: CASNQGRTNEKLFF
v_call: TRBV7-3; d_call: TRBD2; j_call: TRBJ2-1; clone_size: -; cdr3_nt: TGTGCCAGCAGCTTAACAGCGGGAGTTCGAGATGAGCAGTTCTTC; cdr3_aa: CASSLTAGVRDEQFF
v_call: TRBV24-1; d_call: -; j_call: TRBJ1-1; clone_size: -; cdr3_nt: TGTGCCACCAGACAATATCCGAACACTGAAGCTTTCTTT; cdr3_aa: CATRQYPNTEAFF
v_call: TRBV4-1; d_call: -; j_call: TRBJ1-4; clone_size: -; cdr3_nt: TGCGCCAGCAGCCAAGCAGTGTCTAATGAAAAACTGTTTTTT; cdr3_aa: CASSQAVSNEKLFF
v_call: TRBV2; d_call: -; j_call: TRBJ1-4; clone_size: -; cdr3_nt: TGTGCCAGCACCGTTGGCATGGCAAAACTGTTTTTT; cdr3_aa: CASTVGMAKLFF
v_call: TRBV28; d_call: TRBD2; j_call: TRBJ2-1; clone_size: -; cdr3_nt: TGTGCCAGCAGGGCTAGCGGGAGGGCCCGGGGAGAGCAGTTCTTC; cdr3_aa: CASRASGRARGEQFF
v_call: TRBV2; d_call: -; j_call: TRBJ1-1; clone_size: -; cdr3_nt: TGTGCCAGCAGTGCCATACGGGACACTGAAGCTTTCTTT; cdr3_aa: CASSAIRDTEAFF
v_call: TRBV6-5; d_call: -; j_call: TRBJ1-6; clone_size: -; cdr3_nt: TGTGCCAGCAGTTATGGGGGAGGACCCCTCCACTTT; cdr3_aa: CASSYGGGPLHF
v_call: TRBV11-2; d_call: TRBD2; j_call: TRBJ2-1; clone_size: -; cdr3_nt: TGTGCCAGCAGCTCACTTAGCGGGAGGAATGAGCAGTTCTTC; cdr3_aa: CASSSLSGRNEQFF
v_call: TRBV3-1/TRBV3-2; d_call: -; j_call: TRBJ2-2; clone_size: -; cdr3_nt: TGTGCCAGCAGCCAAGGTCCGCGGGCCGGGGAGCTGTTTTTT; cdr3_aa: CASSQGPRAGELFF
v_call: TRBV2; d_call: -; j_call: TRBJ1-1; clone_size: -; cdr3_nt: TGTGCCAGCGGGGTCTCAGGGTTGAGCACTGAAGCTTTCTTT; cdr3_aa: CASGVSGLSTEAFF
v_call: TRBV29-1; d_call: TRBD2; j_call: TRBJ2-2; clone_size: -; cdr3_nt: TGCAGCGTTAAGCGGGGTTCGGGCACCGGGGAGCTGTTTTTT; cdr3_aa: CSVKRGSGTGELFF
v_call: TRBV2; d_call: TRBD1; j_call: TRBJ2-7; clone_size: -; cdr3_nt: TGTGCCAGCAGTGAAGCTTGGACAGGGGTCGAGCAGTACTTC; cdr3_aa: CASSEAWTGVEQYF
v_call: TRBV30; d_call: TRBD1; j_call: TRBJ1-5; clone_size: -; cdr3_nt: TGTGCCTGGAGTAGGGGGACAGGCCCCGATATCCAACAGCCCCAGCATTTT; cdr3_aa: CAWSRGTGPDIQQPQHF
v_call: TRBV7-3; d_call: -; j_call: TRBJ1-1; clone_size: -; cdr3_nt: TGTGCCAGCAGCAAGGGGCGGAACACTGAAGCTTTCTTT; cdr3_aa: CASSKGRNTEAFF
v_call: TRBV28; d_call: TRBD2; j_call: TRBJ2-7; clone_size: -; cdr3_nt: TGTGCCAGCAGCCTTGGGGGACTAGCGGGAGACTACGAGCAGTACTTC; cdr3_aa: CASSLGGLAGDYEQYF
v_call: TRBV28; d_call: -; j_call: TRBJ2-7; clone_size: -; cdr3_nt: TGTGCCAGCAGTTTGGAAAGGGGCCAACACGAGCAGTACTTC; cdr3_aa: CASSLERGQHEQYF
v_call: TRBV27; d_call: TRBD1; j_call: TRBJ1-5; clone_size: -; cdr3_nt: TGTGCCAGCAGTTTAAGAGGGGGCGAATGGCAGCCCCAGCATTTT; cdr3_aa: CASSLRGGEWQPQHF
v_call: TRBV6-1; d_call: -; j_call: TRBJ1-6; clone_size: -; cdr3_nt: TGTGCCAGCAGTGACAGGGTGAATTCACCCCTCCACTTT; cdr3_aa: CASSDRVNSPLHF
v_call: TRBV5-4; d_call: -; j_call: TRBJ1-2; clone_size: -; cdr3_nt: TGTGCCAGCAGCTTGACAGGGACTAACTATGGCTACACCTTC; cdr3_aa: CASSLTGTNYGYTF
v_call: TRBV29-1; d_call: -; j_call: TRBJ2-7; clone_size: -; cdr3_nt: TGCAGCGTTGAAAGAGGGCCCGAGCAGTACTTC; cdr3_aa: CSVERGPEQYF
v_call: TRBV12-5; d_call: TRBD2; j_call: TRBJ2-1; clone_size: -; cdr3_nt: TGTGCTAGTGGTTTGGTAGTAAGCGGGAGGGCCAATGAGCAGTTCTTC; cdr3_aa: CASGLVVSGRANEQFF
v_call: TRBV7-2; d_call: -; j_call: TRBJ2-4; clone_size: once; cdr3_nt: TGTGCCAGCAGCCCAGAGGGGTTGGGGGGAAACATTCAGTACTTC; cdr3_aa: CASSPEGLGGNIQYF
v_call: TRBV6-5; d_call: -; j_call: TRBJ2-1; clone_size: -; cdr3_nt: TGTGCCAGCAGTTACTCGATCGTGGGAGATGAGCAGTTCTTC; cdr3_aa: CASSYSIVGDEQFF
v_call: TRBV6-4; d_call: -; j_call: TRBJ1-6; clone_size: -; cdr3_nt: TGTGCCAGCAGGGTAGACAGCTCCTATAATTCACCCCTCCACTTT; cdr3_aa: CASRVDSSYNSPLHF
v_call: TRBV6-5; d_call: -; j_call: TRBJ1-4; clone_size: once; cdr3_nt: TGTGCCAGCAGGACGGAGGCAACTAATGAAAAACTGTTTTTT; cdr3_aa: CASRTEATNEKLFF
v_call: TRBV5-1; d_call: -; j_call: TRBJ2-1; clone_size: once; cdr3_nt: TGCGCCAGCAGTTGGGGGCTAGCGGTAAATCCACTTAATGAGCAGTTCTTC; cdr3_aa: CASSWGLAVNPLNEQFF
v_call: TRBV11-2; d_call: TRBD2; j_call: TRBJ2-1; clone_size: -; cdr3_nt: TGTGCCAGCAGCTTATCGGGAGGGTCCTACAATGAGCAGTTCTTC; cdr3_aa: CASSLSGGSYNEQFF
v_call: TRBV28; d_call: TRBD2; j_call: TRBJ2-2; clone_size: -; cdr3_nt: TGTGCCAGCACCCCGGGGGGAGTGACCGGGGAGCTGTTTTTT; cdr3_aa: CASTPGGVTGELFF
v_call: TRBV30; d_call: -; j_call: TRBJ2-3; clone_size: -; cdr3_nt: TGTGCCTGGGAACAGGGCGATACGCAGTATTTT; cdr3_aa: CAWEQGDTQYF
v_call: TRBV5-1; d_call: TRBD1; j_call: TRBJ1-4; clone_size: -; cdr3_nt: TGCGCCAGCAGCTTGGTGGGGGACAGGAATGAAAAACTGTTTTTT; cdr3_aa: CASSLVGDRNEKLFF
v_call: TRBV5-1; d_call: TRBD2; j_call: TRBJ2-1; clone_size: once; cdr3_nt: TGCGCCAGCAGCTTCACTAGCGGGAGGGACCCCTACAATGAGCAGTTCTTC; cdr3_aa: CASSFTSGRDPYNEQFF
v_call: TRBV7-6; d_call: -; j_call: TRBJ1-1; clone_size: -; cdr3_nt: TGTGCCAGCAGCCCCTCCAGGGTATTCGCTGAAGCTTTCTTT; cdr3_aa: CASSPSRVFAEAFF
v_call: TRBV6-6; d_call: TRBD1; j_call: TRBJ1-6; clone_size: -; cdr3_nt: TGTGCCAGCAGCCCGACAGGGGGAGGAAATTCACCCCTCCACTTT; cdr3_aa: CASSPTGGGNSPLHF
v_call: TRBV12-5; d_call: TRBD2; j_call: TRBJ2-1; clone_size: -; cdr3_nt: TGTGCTAGTGGTGCTCTCGGGGGGGATGAGCAGTTCTTC; cdr3_aa: CASGALGGDEQFF